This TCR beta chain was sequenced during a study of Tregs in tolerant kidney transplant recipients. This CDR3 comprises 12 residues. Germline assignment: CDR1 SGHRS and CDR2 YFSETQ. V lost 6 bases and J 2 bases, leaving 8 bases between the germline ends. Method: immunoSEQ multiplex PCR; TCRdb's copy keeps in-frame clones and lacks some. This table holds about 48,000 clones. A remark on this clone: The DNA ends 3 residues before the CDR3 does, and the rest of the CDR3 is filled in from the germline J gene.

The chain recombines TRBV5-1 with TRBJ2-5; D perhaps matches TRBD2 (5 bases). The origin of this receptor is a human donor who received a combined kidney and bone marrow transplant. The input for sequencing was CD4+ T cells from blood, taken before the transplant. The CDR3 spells CASTSGQETQYF. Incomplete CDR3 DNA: TGCGCCAGCACTTCGGGGCAAGAGACC.